These T cell receptor beta chains were read from a single sample in a study of T-cell reconstitution after alpha-beta-depleted transplantation in children. TCRdb re-analysed the PCR reads in MiXCR, keeping a single row per CDR3 protein. This sample has 150,000 to 200,000 distinct CDR3 sequences, with over 8.5% found just once. This specimen consisted of PBMCs, obtained before TCRalphabeta/CD19-depleted stem cell transplant. The source of these receptors is a boy aged 2 to 10 with acute myeloid leukemia, due to receive a stem cell transplant. The CDR3 runs from the conserved cysteine through the conserved F or W. D genes are given only for firm matches. Where a row states a size, it is once, few, many or the class of an expanded clone; other rows omit it.

clone_size,v_call,d_call,j_call,cdr3_aa,cdr3_nt
few,TRBV7-2,.,TRBJ2-3,CASSRTIRVGGLTSTDTQYF,TGTGCCAGCAGCCGTACCATAAGGGTGGGGGGATTGACTAGCACAGATACGCAGTATTTT
many,TRBV4-1,.,TRBJ1-2,CASSQDPSTGQNYGYTF,TGCGCCAGCAGCCAAGATCCTTCCACAGGCCAGAACTATGGCTACACCTTC
few,TRBV2,.,TRBJ2-3,CASSEVGAGKYSDTQYF,TGTGCCAGCAGTGAAGTCGGCGCGGGGAAGTATTCAGATACGCAGTATTTT
many,TRBV7-9,.,TRBJ1-1,CASSSQETGPWDTEAFF,TGTGCCAGCAGCTCCCAAGAAACGGGCCCATGGGACACTGAAGCTTTCTTT
many,TRBV20-1,.,TRBJ2-5,CSARNPGETQYF,TGCAGTGCTAGAAATCCCGGGGAGACCCAGTACTTC
many,TRBV11-1,TRBD2,TRBJ2-5,CASSLQREIQETQYF,TGTGCCAGCAGCTTGCAGCGGGAGATCCAAGAGACCCAGTACTTC
many,TRBV20-1,.,TRBJ2-5,CSVQGPETQYF,TGCAGTGTCCAGGGGCCGGAGACCCAGTACTTC
many,TRBV7-9,.,TRBJ2-1,CASSPISGGSYNEQFF,TGTGCCAGCAGCCCAATTAGCGGAGGCTCCTACAATGAGCAGTTCTTC
many,TRBV7-9,.,TRBJ1-4,CASSLGDGIFNEKLFF,TGTGCCAGCAGCTTAGGTGACGGGATATTTAATGAAAAACTGTTTTTT
many,TRBV28,.,TRBJ2-1,CASTTGIYNEQFF,TGTGCCAGCACAACAGGGATCTACAATGAGCAGTTCTTC
.,TRBV20-1,TRBD2,TRBJ2-5,CSATGLAGARQETQYF,TGCAGTGCTACAGGACTAGCGGGGGCGCGCCAAGAGACCCAGTACTTC
many,TRBV21-1,.,TRBJ2-7,CASTLPPTDYYEQYF,TGTGCCAGCACCCTACCCCCGACAGATTACTACGAGCAGTACTTC
many,TRBV29-1,.,TRBJ2-5,CSGRGIGETQYF,TGCAGCGGGAGAGGGATTGGGGAGACCCAGTACTTC
many,TRBV20-1,.,TRBJ2-3,CSAELAGVTQYF,TGCAGTGCGGAGCTCGCTGGCGTTACGCAGTATTTT
many,TRBV5-1,TRBD1,TRBJ2-1,CASSFGPGTGGYNEQFF,TGCGCCAGCAGCTTCGGCCCCGGGACAGGGGGTTACAATGAGCAGTTCTTC
many,TRBV20-1,.,TRBJ2-1,CSASLTPVHEQFF,TGCAGTGCTAGTTTGACCCCGGTCCATGAGCAGTTCTTC
many,TRBV6-1,TRBD1,TRBJ1-1,CASKSGTGVKAFF,TGTGCCAGCAAATCCGGGACAGGGGTAAAAGCTTTCTTT
many,TRBV6-5,.,TRBJ2-5,CASSFRGFVETQYF,TGTGCCAGCAGCTTCCGAGGGTTCGTTGAGACCCAGTACTTC
many,TRBV12-3/TRBV12-4,.,TRBJ1-1,CASSLTGRVTEAFF,TGTGCCAGCAGTTTAACGGGTCGGGTCACTGAAGCTTTCTTT
many,TRBV20-1,.,TRBJ2-4,CSARTLTAKNIQYF,TGCAGTGCTAGGACCCTGACAGCCAAAAACATTCAGTACTTC
many,TRBV27,TRBD1,TRBJ2-7,CASSSGTGGHEQYF,TGTGCCAGCAGTTCCGGGACAGGGGGCCACGAGCAGTACTTC
many,TRBV5-1,.,TRBJ2-1,CASSQGGGPRNWNEQFF,TGCGCCAGCAGCCAAGGGGGAGGGCCTCGTAATTGGAATGAGCAGTTCTTC
many,TRBV12-3/TRBV12-4,.,TRBJ1-5,CASSLLGEGQPQHF,TGTGCCAGCAGTTTATTGGGGGAAGGTCAGCCCCAGCATTTT
.,TRBV7-3,.,TRBJ1-2,CASSWDGNYGYPF,TGTGCCAGCAGCTGGGACGGCAACTATGGCTACCCCTTC
.,TRBV18,.,TRBJ1-2,CASSPRPGAFYGYTF,TGTGCCAGCTCACCACGGCCAGGGGCCTTCTATGGCTACACCTTC
many,TRBV4-1,.,TRBJ1-2,CASSQVWGLLYGYTF,TGCGCCAGCAGCCAAGTATGGGGGCTGCTCTATGGCTACACCTTC
many,TRBV29-1,TRBD2,TRBJ2-5,CSVRGRGTQYF,TGCAGCGTTAGAGGGAGGGGGACCCAGTACTTC
many,TRBV7-9,.,TRBJ2-5,CASSPDSFLETQYF,TGTGCCAGCAGCCCGGACAGCTTCCTAGAGACCCAGTACTTC
many,TRBV4-2,TRBD1,TRBJ2-1,CASSQLGTGGSTYNEQFF,TGTGCCAGCAGCCAATTAGGGACAGGGGGTAGCACCTACAATGAGCAGTTCTTC
few,TRBV6-1,.,TRBJ1-2,CASRKGQTNYGYTF,TGTGCCAGCAGGAAAGGACAGACTAACTATGGCTACACCTTC
many,TRBV6-5,.,TRBJ2-7,CASSYSHLYYYEQYF,TGTGCCAGCAGTTACTCGCATCTGTACTACTACGAGCAGTACTTC
many,TRBV6-1,TRBD2,TRBJ2-3,CASSERSAGGPLSTDTQYF,TGTGCCAGCAGTGAAAGGTCGGCGGGAGGGCCCCTTAGCACAGATACGCAGTATTTT
many,TRBV2,TRBD2,TRBJ2-3,CASSPIPASGVDTQYF,TGTGCCAGCAGTCCCATTCCGGCTAGCGGGGTAGATACGCAGTATTTT
many,TRBV5-1,TRBD1,TRBJ1-1,CASSPGQGGINTEAFF,TGCGCCAGCAGCCCCGGACAGGGAGGAATAAACACTGAAGCTTTCTTT
many,TRBV2,TRBD2,TRBJ2-1,CASKPAGGNNEQFF,TGTGCCAGCAAACCAGCGGGAGGGAACAATGAGCAGTTCTTC
.,TRBV20-1,.,TRBJ2-5,CSARVTGGGVQETQYF,TGCAGTGCTAGAGTTACAGGGGGGGGGGTCCAAGAGACCCAGTACTTC
many,TRBV7-9,TRBD1,TRBJ1-1,CASSARTGETEAFF,TGTGCCAGCAGCGCAAGGACAGGGGAGACTGAAGCTTTCTTT
few,TRBV30,TRBD2,TRBJ2-1,CAWEGASGGVNEQFF,TGTGCCTGGGAGGGGGCTAGCGGGGGAGTCAATGAGCAGTTCTTC
many,TRBV27,.,TRBJ1-6,CASRIRQDSSYNSPLHF,TGTGCCAGCAGAATTCGACAGGACAGCTCCTATAATTCACCCCTCCACTTT
many,TRBV12-3/TRBV12-4,TRBD1,TRBJ1-2,CASSFGDRVYGYTF,TGTGCCAGCAGTTTCGGGGACAGGGTTTATGGCTACACCTTC
many,TRBV28,.,TRBJ1-2,CASSSISTGRYGYTF,TGTGCCAGCAGCTCTATTTCGACAGGTAGATATGGCTACACCTTC
.,TRBV7-3,.,TRBJ2-3,CASSPRWGADTQYF,TGTGCCAGCAGCCCCCGGTGGGGTGCAGATACGCAGTATTTT